Below, 18 T cell receptor beta chains from the same sample are listed, as sequenced in a study of blood T cell repertoires in COVID-19. The repertoire was sequenced with immunoSEQ multiplex PCR; TCRdb's copy has only in-frame clones and lacks some. Of over 150,000 clones in the sample, approximately 85% are singletons; the top ten hold 6.2%. What was sequenced was PBMCs or T cells enriched from blood (not recorded which). The receptors originated from a man aged 35-49 years who had recovered from COVID-19.

CDR3 residues: CASKGTGLTEAFF. The CDR3 DNA reads TGTGCCAGCAAAGGGACAGGGCTAACTGAAGCTTTCTTT. The genes are TRBV7-9 and TRBJ1-1, with 9 bases matching TRBD1. The length of the CDR3 is 13 residues. CDR1 SEHNR and CDR2 FQNEAQ come from the germline V gene (reference sequence). Losses at the gene ends were 7 bases for V and 5 bases for J; bases not matched to a gene: 5.

The chain uses TRBV28 and TRBJ2-7; 10 nucleotides align to TRBD1. CDR1 and CDR2 from the germline V gene are MDHEN and SYDVKM. The CDR3 totals 13 residues. The junction had 4 bases not matched to a gene; V was cut back by 5 bases and J by 6 bases. As DNA, the CDR3 is TGTGCCAGCAGTCGGACAGGGGGAGGCGAGCAGTACTTC. The encoded protein is CASSRTGGGEQYF.

The chain joins TRBV28 to TRBJ2-3; TRBD2 agrees at 7 bases. This CDR3 is built from 16 residues. The J segment lost 6 bases and the V segment lost 2 bases, leaving 11 bases of the junction unmatched. Per germline, CDR1 MDHEN and CDR2 SYDVKM. CDR3 amino acids: CASSLVTSPSTDTQYF. The CDR3 DNA is TGTGCCAGCAGTTTAGTGACTAGCCCTTCGACCGATACGCAGTATTTT. Combining the CDR3 with reference TRBV28 and TRBJ2-3 gives the whole variable domain DVKVTQSSRYLVKRTGEKVFLECVQDMDHENMFWYRQDPGLGLRLIYFSYDVKMKEKGDIPEGYSVSREKKERFSLILESASTNQTSMYLCASSLVTSPSTDTQYFGPGTRLTVL.

This clone has a single count. This rearrangement joins TRBV6-6 to TRBJ2-7, with 9 bases matching TRBD2. J was trimmed by 9 bases and V by 7 bases; bases with no gene match: 16. CDR3 size: 15 residues. CDR1 is MNHNY, CDR2 SVGAGI, per germline (reference sequence). The CDR3 loop reads CASTARLAEGKWQYF. CDR3 coding DNA: TGTGCCAGCACCGCACGACTAGCGGAGGGGAAGTGGCAGTACTTC.

The V and J genes are TRBV7-2 and TRBJ1-2; perhaps TRBD1 as D (6 bases). This CDR3 contains 14 residues. Germline assignment: CDR1 SGHTA and CDR2 FQGNSA. V lost 5 bases and J lost 0, with 10 bases in between. Here the CDR3 reads CASSPDRTNYGYTF. The CDR3, as DNA: TGTGCCAGCAGCCCGGACAGAACTAACTATGGCTACACCTTC.

This chain links TRBV29-1 with TRBJ1-2; 8 nucleotides agree with TRBD1. After removal of 5 bases from V and 4 bases from J, the junction contained 6 bases not matched to a gene. Germline CDR1 and CDR2: SQVTM and ANQGSEA. This CDR3 comprises 13 residues. This chain's CDR3 is CSVFRGPAYGYTF. The CDR3 coding sequence is TGCAGCGTTTTCAGGGGGCCGGCCTATGGCTACACCTTC.

This chain uses TRBV28 with TRBJ1-5, with D possibly being TRBD1 (5 bases). The germline V gene has CDR1 MDHEN and CDR2 SYDVKM. The CDR3 is 16 residues long. Trimming pared 6 bases from V and 3 bases from J, leaving 18 bases between. DNA of the CDR3: TGTGCCAGCAGACCAGATGGTAGGACATACAATCAGCCCCAGCATTTT. It encodes CASRPDGRTYNQPQHF.

J is TRBJ2-1 and V is TRBV27; 8 bases are shared with TRBD1. The CDR3 covers 15 residues. Germline V gene sequence: CDR1 MNHEY, CDR2 SMNVEV (reference sequence). The ends lost 6 bases at V and 7 bases at J; junction bases unmatched: 11. The CDR3 loop is CASSVSGQAANEQFF. DNA for the CDR3: TGTGCCAGCAGCGTATCGGGACAGGCGGCAAATGAGCAGTTCTTC.

The gene calls are TRBV27 and TRBJ2-1; tentative D call: TRBD1 (9 bases). Germline CDR1 and CDR2: MNHEY and SMNVEV (reference sequence). The V gene lost 1 base and the J gene lost 6 bases, with 16 bases spanning the gap. The CDR3 is 16 amino acids. DNA of the CDR3: TGTGCCAGCAGTTTATTAGCGGGACAGGGTCTCAATGAGCAGTTCTTC. Its translation is CASSLLAGQGLNEQFF.

About this clone itself: The sample has other DNA sequences that encode this CDR3 too. V gene TRBV7-9 combines with J gene TRBJ1-1; D not resolved. V was shortened by 3 bases and J by 4 bases, with 9 bases between the two germline ends. The CDR3 totals 13 residues. The germline CDR1 and CDR2 sequences are SEHNR and FQNEAQ (reference sequence). This CDR3 is CASSLNPGTEAFF. The CDR3 DNA sequence: TGTGCCAGCAGCTTGAATCCGGGCACTGAAGCTTTCTTT.

The genes are TRBV29-1 and TRBJ2-6; D gene uncertain. Germline CDR1 reads SQVTM; CDR2 reads ANQGSEA. This CDR3 comprises 15 residues. Trimming removed 2 bases at V and 0 bases at J, with 8 bases between. In nucleotides, the CDR3 is TGCAGCGTTGAAATTCCAGACTCTGGGGCCAACGTCCTGACTTTC. It translates to CSVEIPDSGANVLTF.

J is TRBJ1-5 and V is TRBV2; 9 bases line up with TRBD1. Germline trimming cut 4 bases from V and 1 base from J; bases unmatched to any gene: 8. Per the germline V gene, CDR1 is SNHLY and CDR2 is FYNNEI. The length of the CDR3 is 17 residues. Here the CDR3 reads CASSVDRGGVSNQPQHF. CDR3 in DNA: TGTGCCAGCAGTGTGGACAGGGGCGGCGTAAGCAATCAGCCCCAGCATTTT.

The chain uses TRBV14 and TRBJ1-2, with TRBD1 matching 9 bases. Germline CDR1 reads SGHDN; CDR2 reads FVKESK. The CDR3 loop spans 14 amino acids. V trimming: 6 bases; J trimming: 8 bases; junction bases outside the gene matches: 10. CDR3 sequence: CASRLTGGAGGYTF. The CDR3 DNA sequence: TGTGCCAGCAGACTTACAGGGGGCGCTGGGGGCTACACCTTC.

This clone has a single count. This chain uses TRBV10-3 with TRBJ2-3; TRBD2 matches 9 bases. V trimming: 4 bases; J trimming: 2 bases; junction bases outside the gene matches: 7. CDR1 is ENHRY and CDR2 is SYGVKD in the germline V gene. CDR3 length equals 16 residues. CDR3 nucleotide sequence: TGTGCCATCAGTGGGCCGAGACTAGCGGACACAGATACGCAGTATTTT. Translation gives CAISGPRLADTDTQYF.

This clone is a singleton in its sample. V and J are TRBV10-1 and TRBJ1-1, with D tentatively TRBD1 (6 bases). There are 15 residues in the CDR3. Per germline, CDR1 WNHNN and CDR2 SYGVQD (reference sequence). V dropped 2 bases and J dropped 6 bases, with 16 bases sitting between them. Written as DNA, the CDR3 is TGCGCCAGCAGTGAGACCCAACAGGGCACGGCTGAAGCTTTCTTT. Amino acids: CASSETQQGTAEAFF.

The rearrangement uses TRBV28 and TRBJ1-2; D gene uncertain. Germline V gene data show CDR1 as MDHEN and CDR2 as SYDVKM. This CDR3 has 14 residues. V was shortened by 4 bases and J by 4 bases, with 13 bases between the two germline ends. The DNA of the CDR3 is TGTGCCAGCAGTTCTACTACAAACCCCTATGGCTACACCTTC. Its protein is CASSSTTNPYGYTF.

The chain recombines TRBV12-3 or TRBV12-4 with TRBJ2-1, with 7 positions matching TRBD2. V shed 4 bases, J shed 7 bases, and the junction held 4 bases outside the gene matches. This CDR3 contains 13 residues. CDR3 in amino acids: CASSSRLANEQFF. In DNA form, the CDR3 reads TGTGCCAGCAGTTCTCGACTAGCAAATGAGCAGTTCTTC.

The CDR3 loop reads CASSFNTVGDTQYF. The CDR3 bases are TGTGCCAGCAGCTTCAATACGGTTGGAGATACGCAGTATTTT. J is TRBJ2-3 and V is TRBV27; D gene ambiguous. This CDR3 is 14 amino acids long. CDR1 is MNHEY and CDR2 is SMNVEV in the germline V gene (reference sequence). Trimming cost V 6 bases and J 5 bases, with 15 bases left between them.